The 25 T cell receptor beta chains reported below all come from one sample, sequenced in a study of technical replicates of blood from a handful of donors. Produced via immunoSEQ multiplex PCR; TCRdb's table is partial and in-frame only. The repertoire consists of approximately 88,000 clones, with just over 95% occurring once and the leading ten covering approximately 0.3%. Sequenced: T cells isolated from PBMCs. All receptors come from a human donor in good health.

The V call is TRBV7-8, the J call TRBJ2-1; D may be TRBD2 (5 bases). The ends were cut back, 5 bases at V and 5 bases at J, with 10 bases in the middle. CDR1 is SGHVS, CDR2 FQNEAQ, per germline. The CDR3 totals 13 residues. This chain's CDR3 is CASSPGLNNEQFF. CDR3 nucleotides: TGTGCCAGCAGCCCCGGACTGAACAATGAGCAGTTCTTC.

The CDR3 sequence is CASRTGNQPQHF. The CDR3 DNA reads TGTGCCAGCAGAACGGGCAATCAGCCCCAGCATTTT. The V and J genes are TRBV6-1 and TRBJ1-5; D not resolved. V lost 6 bases to trimming and J lost 2 bases, with 5 bases between them. This CDR3 is built from 12 residues. The germline V gene encodes CDR1 MNHNS and CDR2 SASEGT.

In DNA form, the CDR3 reads TGTGCCAGCAGTGAAAGAGGGGGTGAGCAGTACTTC. Encoded protein: CASSERGGEQYF. This chain uses TRBV6-1 with TRBJ2-7; possibly TRBD1 for D (6 bases). V was shortened by 2 bases and J by 7 bases, with 9 bases between the two germline ends. The CDR3 runs to 12 residues. In germline, CDR1 is MNHNS, CDR2 SASEGT.

The rearrangement uses TRBV10-3 and TRBJ1-1; the D gene is possibly TRBD1 (6 bases). Germline V gene sequence: CDR1 ENHRY, CDR2 SYGVKD. This CDR3 spans 14 amino acids. Trimming pared 2 bases from V and 4 bases from J, leaving 11 bases between. Written as DNA, the CDR3 is TGTGCCATCAGTGAGGCAGGGGATGGCACTGAAGCTTTCTTT. It specifies CAISEAGDGTEAFF.

The chain is built from TRBV4-1 and TRBJ1-4, with 7 bases fitting TRBD1. V trimming: 6 bases; J trimming: 5 bases; junction bases outside the gene matches: 6. This CDR3 is built from 14 residues. Per the germline V gene, CDR1 is MGHRA and CDR2 is YSYEKL. CDR3 sequence (DNA): TGCGCCAGCAGACGCGGGACAGTAAATGAAAAACTGTTTTTT. Its translation: CASRRGTVNEKLFF.

The chain links TRBV9 to TRBJ1-1, with D possibly being TRBD1 (6 bases). Trimming took off 4 bases at V and 7 bases at J, with 14 bases between the two ends. CDR1 and CDR2 from the germline V gene are SGDLS and YYNGEE. This CDR3 is built from 13 residues. The CDR3: CASSPTGRGEAFF. The CDR3 coding sequence is TGTGCCAGCAGCCCTACAGGGCGCGGTGAAGCTTTCTTT.

The chain joins TRBV20-1 to TRBJ2-1; D ambiguous. This CDR3 is 10 amino acids long. V gave up 1 base and J gave up 9 bases, with 4 bases separating them. Per the germline V gene, CDR1 is DFQATT and CDR2 is SNEGSKA (reference sequence). CDR3 amino acids: CSARVFEQFF. CDR3 DNA sequence: TGCAGTGCTAGAGTATTTGAGCAGTTCTTC.

The rearrangement links TRBV7-2 to TRBJ1-1; no clear D gene. Germline CDR1 reads SGHTA; CDR2 reads FQGNSA. The V and J ends lost 8 bases and 3 bases respectively, with 13 bases between them. The CDR3 length is 13 residues. In DNA form, the CDR3 reads TGTGCCAGCCTACTAGAAGGATACACTGAAGCTTTCTTT. Protein product: CASLLEGYTEAFF.

This chain joins TRBV7-9 and TRBJ2-5; 10 nucleotides match TRBD2. The CDR3 contains 18 residues. Germline V gene sequence: CDR1 SEHNR, CDR2 FQNEAQ (reference sequence). Trimming at V came to 5 bases and at J to 2 bases, leaving 14 bases not matched to a gene. CDR3 sequence (DNA): TGTGCCAGCAGCCACGGACTAGCGGTCCCCTTGGGGCAAGAGACCCAGTACTTC. This sequence encodes CASSHGLAVPLGQETQYF.

CDR3 nucleotides: TGCGCCAGCAGAGGGTCGGGCGGGGAGCAGTACTTC. Protein sequence: CASRGSGGEQYF. The rearrangement uses TRBV10-1 and TRBJ2-7, with D possibly TRBD2 on 5 matching bases. Germline V gene lookup returns CDR1 WNHNN and CDR2 SYGVQD (reference sequence). V lost 6 bases, J lost 7 bases, and 13 bases lay in between. CDR3 size: 12 residues.

This chain connects TRBV6-1 to TRBJ1-2, with D unresolved. The CDR3 has 13 residues. Germline-derived CDR1 and CDR2 are MNHNS and SASEGT. Deletions cut 2 bases from V and 5 bases from J, with 9 bases between. CDR3 sequence: CASSERWHYGYTF. The CDR3 bases are TGTGCCAGCAGTGAACGTTGGCATTATGGCTACACCTTC.

This chain links TRBV5-6 with TRBJ1-3; D might be TRBD1 (5 bases). V was cut by 0 bases and J by 1 base, with 8 bases left in between. Germline V gene sequence: CDR1 SGHDT, CDR2 YYEEEE. The CDR3 consists of 15 residues. In DNA form, the CDR3 reads TGTGCCAGCAGCTTGGCAGGGTTTTCTGGAAACACCATATATTTT. Residues: CASSLAGFSGNTIYF. The entire variable domain, with the rest obtained from reference TRBV5-6 and TRBJ1-3, is as follows: DAGVTQSPTHLIKTRGQQVTLRCSPKSGHDTVSWYQQALGQGPQFIFQYYEEEERQRGNFPDRFSGHQFPNYSSELNVNALLLGDSALYLCASSLAGFSGNTIYFGEGSWLTVV.

The rearrangement links TRBV4-1 to TRBJ2-3; the match to TRBD2 covers 11 bases. The trim removed 2 bases at V and 5 bases at J, leaving 15 bases unmatched. The CDR3 runs to 19 residues. CDR1 is MGHRA and CDR2 is YSYEKL in the germline V gene. In nucleotides, the CDR3 is TGCGCCAGCAGCCAAACGACCCTCATGACTAGCGGGATGATAGATACGCAGTATTTT. It translates to CASSQTTLMTSGMIDTQYF.

The chain couples TRBV5-6 to TRBJ1-1; no firm D call. The V gene's germline CDR1 is SGHDT and CDR2 YYEEEE. The length of the CDR3 is 14 residues. Trimming removed 0 bases from V and 1 base from J, with 7 bases in between. For the CDR3, the DNA is TGTGCCAGCAGCTTGGTTGGCAGGAACACTGAAGCTTTCTTT. This codes for CASSLVGRNTEAFF.

The J gene is TRBJ1-3, the V gene TRBV29-1; D perhaps matches TRBD1 (5 bases). The germline CDR1 and CDR2 sequences are SQVTM and ANQGSEA. The CDR3 length is 13 residues. Trimming removed 3 bases at V and 7 bases at J, with 13 bases between. CDR3 protein: CSVESGKGNTIYF. CDR3 in DNA: TGCAGCGTTGAGTCAGGGAAAGGCAACACCATATATTTT.

This chain connects TRBV11-2 to TRBJ2-5, with D unclear. CDR3 length equals 13 residues. The germline gives CDR1 SGHAT, CDR2 FQNNGV. Trimming left V 3 bases short and J 5 bases short, with 10 bases between. The CDR3 loop reads CASSLLTLETQYF. CDR3 bases: TGTGCCAGCAGCTTGTTAACATTGGAGACCCAGTACTTC.

V gene TRBV9 combines with J gene TRBJ2-7; 7 positions match TRBD1. V trimming: 4 bases; J trimming: 0 bases; junction bases outside the gene matches: 7. Germline V gene data show CDR1 as SGDLS and CDR2 as YYNGEE. The CDR3 loop spans 15 amino acids. The CDR3 region has the DNA TGTGCCAGCAGCCCACGGGACAGACACTCCTACGAGCAGTACTTC. It encodes CASSPRDRHSYEQYF.

This sequence joins TRBV11-1 and TRBJ2-1; no definite D call. V was trimmed by 1 base and J by 9 bases, leaving 13 bases between them. The CDR3 runs 14 residues. Germline-derived CDR1 and CDR2 are SGHAT and FQDESV (reference sequence). The CDR3 sequence is CASSLDSRLPEQFF. In DNA form, the CDR3 reads TGTGCCAGCAGCTTAGATTCGAGGCTTCCTGAGCAGTTCTTC.

There are a few counts of this clone. This chain links TRBV19 with TRBJ2-3, with TRBD2 matching 14 bases. Germline CDR1 is LNHDA and CDR2 is SQIVND (reference sequence). V lost 5 bases and J lost 0; bases outside the gene matches: 10. The CDR3 has 19 residues. The DNA of the CDR3 is TGTGCCAGTAGTCGGAGGGGGACTAGCGGGAGTTCTAGCACAGATACGCAGTATTTT. Its protein product is CASSRRGTSGSSSTDTQYF.

The V and J genes are TRBV21-1 and TRBJ2-7; the D call of TRBD1 is as the table states it, not checked on the DNA. TRBV21-1 is flagged as a pseudogene. The CDR3 has 15 amino acids. Here the CDR3 reads CASSKEREGGYEQYF. DNA of the CDR3: TGTGCCAGCAGCAAAGAGAGGGAAGGGGGCTACGAGCAGTACTTC.

V is TRBV10-1 and J is TRBJ2-1; 12 bases are shared with TRBD2. The CDR3 spans 16 residues. V lost 5 bases and J lost 4; bases outside the gene matches: 6. Germline CDR1 reads WNHNN; CDR2 reads SYGVQD (reference sequence). The CDR3 loop reads CASSQGLAGSYNEQFF. The CDR3, as DNA: TGCGCCAGCAGTCAGGGACTAGCGGGTTCTTACAATGAGCAGTTCTTC.

This clone was seen just once. J is TRBJ1-5 and V is TRBV10-3; D uncertain. Germline V gene data show CDR1 as ENHRY and CDR2 as SYGVKD. This CDR3 has 15 amino acids. The V and J ends lost 0 bases and 8 bases respectively, with 14 bases between them. DNA for the CDR3: TGTGCCATCAGTGAGTCCGTCAGCGGTTTAGAGCCCCAGCATTTT. Translation gives CAISESVSGLEPQHF.

The rearrangement uses TRBV19 and TRBJ1-2; TRBD1 matches 8 bases. Looked up from germline, CDR1 is LNHDA and CDR2 is SQIVND (reference sequence). The junction had 6 bases not matched to a gene; V was cut back by 3 bases and J by 3 bases. The CDR3 has 15 residues. The CDR3 is CASSISGGFDYGYTF. CDR3 DNA: TGTGCCAGTAGTATTTCAGGGGGCTTCGACTATGGCTACACCTTC.

This chain connects TRBV5-1 to TRBJ1-3; D ambiguous. The CDR3 is 14 amino acids. Germline lookup yields CDR1 SGHRS and CDR2 YFSETQ. Trimming took 4 bases from V and 5 from J, leaving 13 bases between them. The CDR3 DNA follows: TGCGCCAGCAGCAAGCAAGAGGGTCGAAACACCATATATTTT. Translating it yields CASSKQEGRNTIYF.

The gene calls are TRBV5-4 and TRBJ2-5, with 8 bases that match TRBD2. Germline V gives CDR1 SGHNT, CDR2 YYREEE (reference sequence). Trimming took 4 bases from V and 6 from J; bases not matched to a gene: 5. The CDR3 has 13 residues. In DNA, the CDR3 is TGTGCCAGCAGCCAGACTAGCGAGAAGACCCAGTACTTC. Residues: CASSQTSEKTQYF.